This TCR beta chain was observed in a study of cytomegalovirus exposure and HLA in healthy donors. Some clones are missing from TCRdb's copy, which holds only in-frame ones; the method was immunoSEQ multiplex PCR. This sample has about 130,000 clones, with about nine tenths found just once. As to this clone: Its antigen is unknown.

V was clipped by 5 bases and J by 0 bases, with 5 bases between them. The CDR3 runs 13 residues. Germline values: CDR1 SGHNT, CDR2 YENEEA. General observations from the study: There were fewer than 200 TCR beta chains listed as cytomegalovirus-associated.

Input material: PBMCs. The V and J genes are TRBV11-3 and TRBJ2-1; a weak D match, TRBD2 (5 bases). The sequence was obtained from a woman under 30 in good health and CMV-seronegative. The CDR3 nucleotides are TGTGCCAGCAGCGGGAGCTCCTACAATGAGCAGTTCTTC. Amino acids: CASSGSSYNEQFF.